Listed below are T cell receptor beta chains from one sample, sequenced in a study of early T cells in non-severe SARS-CoV-2 infection. One entry per CDR3 protein results from TCRdb running MiXCR on the 5' RACE reads. Altogether around 83,000 distinct CDR3 sequences are present, about 10% being singletons, with the ten largest covering approximately 8%. The input for sequencing was whole blood, taken at baseline. The origin of the receptors is an adult who was a healthcare worker with PCR-confirmed SARS-CoV-2 infection or an uninfected control (not recorded which). The CDR3 runs from the conserved cysteine through the conserved F or W. D genes are given only for firm matches. Size values are once, few and many counts, or a class for expanded clones, and some rows have none.

TRBV28	-	TRBJ1-6	few	TGTGCCAGCAGTCTCGGACAGAGAGGTAGCTCCTATAATTCACCCCTCCACTTT	CASSLGQRGSSYNSPLHF
TRBV20-1	-	TRBJ2-3	few	TGCAGTGCCTTGGACGGACGCACAGATACGCAGTATTTT	CSALDGRTDTQYF
TRBV7-6	TRBD1	TRBJ1-6	many	TGTGCCAGCAGCCCCCTCGAGGGGGCGGAATCACCCCTCCACTTT	CASSPLEGAESPLHF
TRBV5-8	-	TRBJ1-4	few	TGTGCCAGCAGTCGCCCCGGGGGGTACGATGAAAAACTGTTTTTT	CASSRPGGYDEKLFF
TRBV27	-	TRBJ2-7	-	TGTGCCAGCAGGGCGGACAGCAAGCCACCCTACGAGCAGTACTTC	CASRADSKPPYEQYF
TRBV7-9	-	TRBJ2-1	-	TGTGCCAGCAGCTTCCGGCAGGGAGACTCCTACAATGAGCAGTTCTTC	CASSFRQGDSYNEQFF
TRBV12-3/TRBV12-4	-	TRBJ2-5	few	TGTGCCAGCAGTAGGGAACAAGAGACCCAGTACTTC	CASSREQETQYF
TRBV7-2	-	TRBJ1-2	-	TGTGCCAGCAGCTTAGCCACGGGCCGCCTGAGGATCTCGGCCTTC	CASSLATGRLRISAF
TRBV10-3	-	TRBJ2-5	many	TGTGCCATCAGTGAGAATACCCGTCTCTCGAGGGAGACCCAGTACTTC	CAISENTRLSRETQYF
TRBV9	-	TRBJ2-7	-	TGTGCCAGCAGCGTAGGCCATAGGGACGAGCAGTACTTC	CASSVGHRDEQYF
TRBV12-3/TRBV12-4	-	TRBJ2-5	few	TGTGCCAGCAGTTTTGGTCCTAGAGAGACCCAGTACTTC	CASSFGPRETQYF
TRBV28	-	TRBJ2-5	few	TGTGCCAGCAAGTTTACGTACCAAGAGACCCAGTACTTC	CASKFTYQETQYF
TRBV7-9	-	TRBJ2-1	many	TGTGCCAGCAGCCCCATTGGGGGCCATGAGCAGTTCTTC	CASSPIGGHEQFF
TRBV7-6	-	TRBJ2-5	-	TGTGCCAGCGCGAGCCAGCCTCTCCAAGAGACCCAGTACTTC	CASASQPLQETQYF
TRBV7-3	TRBD2	TRBJ2-1	-	TGTGCCAGCAGCAAACTAGCGGGAGTCTATGAGCAGTTCTTC	CASSKLAGVYEQFF
TRBV5-4	TRBD2	TRBJ2-5	few	TGTGCCAGCAGGGCCGGGACTAGCGGGGCACAAGAGACCCAGTACTTC	CASRAGTSGAQETQYF
TRBV12-3/TRBV12-4	-	TRBJ2-5	-	TGTGCCAGCAGTTTCGGGGGAGGAGAGACCCAGTACTTC	CASSFGGGETQYF
TRBV3-1	-	TRBJ1-4	many	TGTGCCAGCAGCCTCACGGAAAAACTGTTTTTT	CASSLTEKLFF
TRBV12-3/TRBV12-4	-	TRBJ2-4	few	TGTGCCAGCAGTTTTCACAGGTCCAAAAACATTCAGTACTTC	CASSFHRSKNIQYF
TRBV4-1	-	TRBJ1-1	many	TGCGCCAGCTCCGAGGGCGAGAACACTGAAGCTTTCTTT	CASSEGENTEAFF
TRBV5-1	-	TRBJ1-3	few	TGCGCGAGCAGCTTGGGCGCAGTACTCTCTGGAAACACCATATATTTT	CASSLGAVLSGNTIYF
TRBV7-9	-	TRBJ2-4	many	TGTGCCAGCAGCCGCACCGGGGGATCCAAAAACATTCAGTACTTC	CASSRTGGSKNIQYF
TRBV21-1	-	TRBJ2-1	-	TGTGCCGCAGGTGCAGCAGGGAGCGGGAGAGGGCAGTTCTTC	CAAGAAGSGRGQFF
TRBV11-2	TRBD2	TRBJ2-7	-	TGTGCCAGCAGCCCCGGGACTATGATCTCCTACGAGCAGTACTTC	CASSPGTMISYEQYF
TRBV9	-	TRBJ1-6	-	TGTGCCAGCAGGGCCCAGATCGGGACCGTATGTTACTATAATTCACCCCTCCACTTT	CASRAQIGTVCYYNSPLHF
TRBV5-1	-	TRBJ1-1	-	TGCGCCAGCAGCTTGGGGGCGACCGGGACCACTGAAGCTTTCTTT	CASSLGATGTTEAFF
TRBV29-1	-	TRBJ1-1	few	TGCAGCGTTGTTGACAGTAACATGAACACTGAAGCTTTCTTT	CSVVDSNMNTEAFF
TRBV5-5	-	TRBJ2-2	few	TGTGCCAGCAGTACAGAATGGGGGCCCGGGGAGCTGTTTTTT	CASSTEWGPGELFF
TRBV28	-	TRBJ1-6	-	TGTGCCAGCAGTCCCCAACCGGATTCACCCCTCCACTTT	CASSPQPDSPLHF
TRBV28	TRBD1	TRBJ1-5	few	TGTGCCAGCAGTCCTCCGGGACAGGGTAAACAGCCCCAGCATTTT	CASSPPGQGKQPQHF
TRBV6-5	TRBD1	TRBJ2-5	few	TGTGCCAGCAGTTGGACAGGGGGCCATGGGGAGACCCAGTACTTC	CASSWTGGHGETQYF
TRBV12-3/TRBV12-4	-	TRBJ2-3	few	TGTGCCAGCAGTTTCAAAGATACGCAGTATTTT	CASSFKDTQYF
TRBV7-8	-	TRBJ1-5	many	TGTGCCAGCAGCTTAGGGGCAGCTAATCAGCCCCAGCATTTT	CASSLGAANQPQHF
TRBV20-1	TRBD1	TRBJ2-7	many	TGCAGTGCTAGAATGTGGGACAGGGTATCCTACGAGCAGTACTTC	CSARMWDRVSYEQYF